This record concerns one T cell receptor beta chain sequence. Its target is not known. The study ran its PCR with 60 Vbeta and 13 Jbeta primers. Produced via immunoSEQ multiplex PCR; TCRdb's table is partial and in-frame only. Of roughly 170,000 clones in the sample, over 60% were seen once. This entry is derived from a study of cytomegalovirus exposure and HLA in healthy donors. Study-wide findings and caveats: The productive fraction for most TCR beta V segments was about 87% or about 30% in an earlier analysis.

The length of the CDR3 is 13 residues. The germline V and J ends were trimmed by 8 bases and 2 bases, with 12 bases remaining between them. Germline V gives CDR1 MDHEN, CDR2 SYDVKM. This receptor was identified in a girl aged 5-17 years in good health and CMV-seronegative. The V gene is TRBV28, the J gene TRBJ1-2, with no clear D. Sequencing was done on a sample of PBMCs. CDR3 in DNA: TGTGCCAGCTTCGCGGGAAAAAACTATGGCTACACCTTC. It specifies CASFAGKNYGYTF.